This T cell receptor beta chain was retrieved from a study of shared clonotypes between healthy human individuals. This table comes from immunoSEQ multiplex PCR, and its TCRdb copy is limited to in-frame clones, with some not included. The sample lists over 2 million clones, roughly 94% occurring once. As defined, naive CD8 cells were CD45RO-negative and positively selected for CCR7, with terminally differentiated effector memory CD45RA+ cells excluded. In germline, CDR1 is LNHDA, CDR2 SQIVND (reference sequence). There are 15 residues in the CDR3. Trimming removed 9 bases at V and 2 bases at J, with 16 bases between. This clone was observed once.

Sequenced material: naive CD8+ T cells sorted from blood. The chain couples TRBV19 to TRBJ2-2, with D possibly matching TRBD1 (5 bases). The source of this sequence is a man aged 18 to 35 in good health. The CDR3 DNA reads TGTGCCAGATATAAAAGGACAACTAACACCGGGGAGCTGTTTTTT. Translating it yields CARYKRTTNTGELFF.